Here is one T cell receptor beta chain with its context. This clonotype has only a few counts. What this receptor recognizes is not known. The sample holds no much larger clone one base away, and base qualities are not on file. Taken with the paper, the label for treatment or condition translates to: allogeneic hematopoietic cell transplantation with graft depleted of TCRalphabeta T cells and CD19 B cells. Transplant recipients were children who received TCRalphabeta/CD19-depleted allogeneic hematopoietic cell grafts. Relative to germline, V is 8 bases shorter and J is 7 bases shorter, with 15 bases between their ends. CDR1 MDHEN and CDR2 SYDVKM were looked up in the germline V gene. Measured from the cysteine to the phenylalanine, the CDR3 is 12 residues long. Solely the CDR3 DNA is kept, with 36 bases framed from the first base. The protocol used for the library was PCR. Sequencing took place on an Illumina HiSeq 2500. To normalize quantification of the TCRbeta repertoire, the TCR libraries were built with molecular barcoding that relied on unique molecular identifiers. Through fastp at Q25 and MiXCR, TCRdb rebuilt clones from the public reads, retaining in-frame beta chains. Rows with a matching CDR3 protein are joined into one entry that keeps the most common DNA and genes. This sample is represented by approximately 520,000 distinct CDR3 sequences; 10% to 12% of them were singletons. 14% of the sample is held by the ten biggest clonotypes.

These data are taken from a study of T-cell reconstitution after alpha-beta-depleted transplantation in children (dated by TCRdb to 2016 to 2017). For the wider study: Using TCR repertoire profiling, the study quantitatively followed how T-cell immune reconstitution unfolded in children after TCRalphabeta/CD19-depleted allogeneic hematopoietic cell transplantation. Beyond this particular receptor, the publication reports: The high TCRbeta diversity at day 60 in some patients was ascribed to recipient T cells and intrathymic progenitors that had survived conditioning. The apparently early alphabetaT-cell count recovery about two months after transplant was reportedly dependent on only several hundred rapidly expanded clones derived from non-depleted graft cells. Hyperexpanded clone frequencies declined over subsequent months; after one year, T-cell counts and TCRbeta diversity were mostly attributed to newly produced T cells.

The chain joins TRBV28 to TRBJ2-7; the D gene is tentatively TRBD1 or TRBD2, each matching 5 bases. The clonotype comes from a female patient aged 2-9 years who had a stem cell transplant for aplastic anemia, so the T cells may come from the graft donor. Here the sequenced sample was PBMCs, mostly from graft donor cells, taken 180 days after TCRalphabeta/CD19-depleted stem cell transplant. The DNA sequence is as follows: TGTGCCAGCTGGGACCAACTGGGGGAGCAGTACTTC. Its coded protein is CASWDQLGEQYF.